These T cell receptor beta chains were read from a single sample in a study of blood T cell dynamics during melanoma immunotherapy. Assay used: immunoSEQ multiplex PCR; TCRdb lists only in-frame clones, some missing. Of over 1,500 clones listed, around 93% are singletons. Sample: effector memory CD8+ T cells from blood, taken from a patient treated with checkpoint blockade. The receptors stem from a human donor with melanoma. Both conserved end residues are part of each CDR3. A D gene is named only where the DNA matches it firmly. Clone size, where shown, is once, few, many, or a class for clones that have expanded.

TGTGCCAGCAGTTACGACCGGGATACGCAGTATTTT	CASSYDRDTQYF	-	TRBV6-5	TRBJ2-3	-
TGTGCCAGCAGCCGCGGCAGCTACGAGCAGTACTTC	CASSRGSYEQYF	-	TRBV27	TRBJ2-7	-
TGTGCCAGCAGTCCCGACACTTCCTACGAGCAGTACTTC	CASSPDTSYEQYF	few	TRBV7-9	TRBJ2-7	-
TGTGCCAGCAGCTTCACTACCGGGCGGCAGCCCCAGCATTTT	CASSFTTGRQPQHF	-	TRBV7-2	TRBJ1-5	-
TGTGCCAGCAGCGTAGCGCGAGGCGGGTTCGATACGCAGTATTTT	CASSVARGGFDTQYF	-	TRBV9	TRBJ2-3	-
TGTGCCAGCAGCGGGCGGGAGAGGGTCTACAATGAGCAGTTCTTC	CASSGRERVYNEQFF	-	TRBV5-4	TRBJ2-1	TRBD2
TGTGCCAGCAGTTTAACTAGCGGGAGTCCTGAGCAGTTCTTC	CASSLTSGSPEQFF	-	TRBV28	TRBJ2-1	TRBD2
TGTGCCTGGAGTGGGGGACAGGGTTCCAAAAACATTCAGTACTTC	CAWSGGQGSKNIQYF	-	TRBV30	TRBJ2-4	TRBD1
TGCGCCAGCAGCCAAGATCAGGGGGACAGGGTCACCGGGGAGCTGTTTTTT	CASSQDQGDRVTGELFF	-	TRBV4-1	TRBJ2-2	TRBD1
TGTGCCAGCAGCACGAGACAGGGGTGGGATGAGCAGTTCTTC	CASSTRQGWDEQFF	-	TRBV7-6	TRBJ2-1	TRBD1
TGTGCCAGCAGCCCGGGCCCCAGCCACGAGCAGTACTTC	CASSPGPSHEQYF	-	TRBV5-6	TRBJ2-7	-
TGCGCCAGCAGCCAGGACACTACACTCCCGGGACTAGCGGCGACCTACGAGCAGTACTTC	CASSQDTTLPGLAATYEQYF	-	TRBV4-3	TRBJ2-7	TRBD2
TGTGCCAGCAGCATAAACAGGGGATTGTCCTACGAGCAGTACTTC	CASSINRGLSYEQYF	-	TRBV7-6	TRBJ2-7	TRBD1
TGTGCCAGCAGTCGACAGGACAATCAGCCCCAGCATTTT	CASSRQDNQPQHF	-	TRBV28	TRBJ1-5	-
TGTGCCAGCGGACTAGCCTCCTACAATGAGCAGTTCTTC	CASGLASYNEQFF	-	TRBV6-5	TRBJ2-1	TRBD2
TGCGCCAGCAGCCAAGATAGATGGCGGGAGACCCAGTACTTC	CASSQDRWRETQYF	-	TRBV4-3	TRBJ2-5	-
TGTGCCAGCAGTTTCTTATCGGAGTCCTACAATGAGCAGTTCTTC	CASSFLSESYNEQFF	-	TRBV27	TRBJ2-1	-
TGTGCCAGCCTTCCTGCCCCGCAGCTACTATCCTACGAGCAGTACTTC	CASLPAPQLLSYEQYF	once	TRBV28	TRBJ2-7	-
TGTGCCAGCAGTTTATCTGCGGCAGGACAGGGCCAGGGAGAGACCCAGTACTTC	CASSLSAAGQGQGETQYF	once	TRBV27	TRBJ2-5	TRBD1
TGTGCCAGCAGCCAGTTACCCCCGGGTCAGAGCTCTGGAAACACCATATATTTT	CASSQLPPGQSSGNTIYF	-	TRBV14	TRBJ1-3	-
TGCGCCAGCAGCCAAGATGGGGGATGGACGGCCTACAATGAGCAGTTCTTC	CASSQDGGWTAYNEQFF	-	TRBV4-3	TRBJ2-1	-
TGTGCCAGCACCCTATCGGACAGGGGAGCGGATCAGCCCCAGCATTTT	CASTLSDRGADQPQHF	-	TRBV2	TRBJ1-5	TRBD1